These 11 T cell receptor beta chains were all obtained from the same sample, sequenced in a study of spatial heterogeneity in lung cancer. TCRdb redid the calling of the 5' RACE reads with MiXCR, one entry per CDR3 protein. Among more than 3,500 distinct CDR3 sequences listed, approximately 10% were seen once. Time point: sample taken at primary tumor resection. Study-wide points: The study found that expanded intratumoral alpha and beta TCR counts tracked tumor mutation counts.

These TCRs' antigens remain unknown. The source was lung tumor tissue, collected at surgery. The receptors here all came from a female donor with early-stage non-small cell lung cancer.

This clonotype counts as medium-sized. The chain has TRBV15 and TRBJ1-5, with D unresolved. V gave up 8 bases and J gave up 0 bases, with 11 bases separating them. Germline-derived CDR1 and CDR2 are LNHNV and YYDKDF (reference sequence). This CDR3 has 14 residues. As DNA, the CDR3 is TGTGCCACCCGACTCGGCGGTAGCAATCAGCCCCAGCATTTT. Encoded protein: CATRLGGSNQPQHF.

V and J are TRBV6-5 and TRBJ2-4; TRBD1 or TRBD2 may be the D gene (5 bases each). The CDR3 has 16 amino acids. Germline V gene data show CDR1 as MNHEY and CDR2 as SVGAGI. Trimming took off 6 bases at V and 2 bases at J, with 17 bases between the two ends. The CDR3 reads CASRPGTAQSKNIQYF. The CDR3, as DNA: TGTGCCAGCAGACCTGGGACCGCTCAATCCAAAAACATTCAGTACTTC.

By its share, this clonotype is medium-sized. The chain combines TRBV6-2 or TRBV6-3 with TRBJ2-7, with TRBD1 matching over 8 bases. There are 14 residues in the CDR3. V lost 6 bases and J lost 6; bases outside the gene matches: 10. Germline values: CDR1 MNHEY, CDR2 SVGEGT. CDR3 region: CASRAKDRDGEQYF. In DNA, the CDR3 is TGTGCCAGCAGAGCTAAGGACAGGGACGGCGAGCAGTACTTC.

Relative to its sample, this clonotype is medium-sized. This sequence joins TRBV4-3 and TRBJ2-2; TRBD2 aligns across 10 bases. J lost 3 bases, V lost 4 bases, and 5 bases had no gene match. This CDR3 spans 16 amino acids. CDR1 is LGHNA and CDR2 is YSLEER in the germline V gene. CDR3 sequence reads: CASSRVAGGYTGELFF. The CDR3 nucleotides are TGCGCCAGCAGCCGAGTAGCGGGGGGTTACACCGGGGAGCTGTTTTTT.

J is TRBJ2-1 and V is TRBV6-2 or TRBV6-3; 7 positions agree with TRBD1. The germline V gene has CDR1 MNHEY and CDR2 SVGEGT. The CDR3 is 15 amino acids. The J segment lost 0 bases and the V segment lost 6 bases, leaving 5 bases of the junction unmatched. Here the CDR3 DNA reads TGTGCCAGCAGCGGGGACAGAGGCTCCTACAATGAGCAGTTCTTC. It encodes CASSGDRGSYNEQFF.

This chain uses TRBV6-6 with TRBJ1-5; D remains unclear. This CDR3 is built from 16 residues. Germline CDR1 MNHNY, CDR2 SVGAGI (reference sequence). Deletions cut 6 bases from V and 1 base from J, with 16 bases between. The CDR3 spells CASSRVEGRSNQPQHF. CDR3 DNA: TGTGCCAGCAGCAGAGTCGAGGGAAGGAGCAATCAGCCCCAGCATTTT.

Only a few counts were recorded for this clonotype. A read error may explain this, as a much larger clone is one base away. The V and J genes are TRBV28 and TRBJ2-7, with D uncertain. Per the germline V gene, CDR1 is MDHEN and CDR2 is SYDVKM. This CDR3 region has 11 residues. V was trimmed by 4 bases and J by 5 bases, leaving 6 bases between them. CDR3: CASSYQDEQYF. Written as DNA, the CDR3 is TGTGCCAGCAGTTACCAAGACGAGCAGTACTTC.

In its sample, this clonotype is medium-sized (0.01 to 0.1%). In DNA, the CDR3 is TGCAGTGCTCGAGGGGTCTTGGGCACAGATACGCAGTATTTT. Amino acids: CSARGVLGTDTQYF. This chain uses TRBV20-1 with TRBJ2-3; tentatively, D is TRBD1 or TRBD2 (5 bases each). The V gene lost 5 bases and the J gene lost 1 base, with 13 bases spanning the gap. CDR1 is DFQATT, CDR2 SNEGSKA, per germline (reference sequence). There are 14 residues in the CDR3.

Within the sample, this clonotype is medium-sized (0.01 to 0.1%). The chain links TRBV11-1 to TRBJ2-4, with a possible D match to TRBD2 (6 bases). CDR3 length equals 14 residues. In germline, CDR1 is SGHAT, CDR2 FQDESV (reference sequence). V was cut by 0 bases and J by 4 bases, with 7 bases left in between. In nucleotides, the CDR3 is TGTGCCAGCAGCTTAGCGGGGGGAAAAAACATTCAGTACTTC. It codes for CASSLAGGKNIQYF.

This clonotype was seen a few times. The J gene is TRBJ2-7, the V gene TRBV10-2, with 8 bases aligning to TRBD2. CDR1 is WSHSY and CDR2 is SAAADI in the germline V gene. CDR3 length: 15 residues. The ends lost 3 bases at V and 2 bases at J; junction bases unmatched: 6. This chain's CDR3 is CASSEPGGPPYEQYF. CDR3 DNA sequence: TGCGCCAGCAGTGAACCGGGGGGGCCACCCTACGAGCAGTACTTC.

This clonotype was observed a handful of times. The CDR3 region is CASSYNVETSTDTQYF. The CDR3 DNA follows: TGTGCCAGCAGCTACAACGTCGAGACTAGCACAGATACGCAGTATTTT. V is TRBV9 and J is TRBJ2-3; D is unresolved. Per germline, CDR1 SGDLS and CDR2 YYNGEE. This CDR3 has 16 amino acids. Trimming removed 4 bases from V and 0 bases from J, with 15 bases in between.